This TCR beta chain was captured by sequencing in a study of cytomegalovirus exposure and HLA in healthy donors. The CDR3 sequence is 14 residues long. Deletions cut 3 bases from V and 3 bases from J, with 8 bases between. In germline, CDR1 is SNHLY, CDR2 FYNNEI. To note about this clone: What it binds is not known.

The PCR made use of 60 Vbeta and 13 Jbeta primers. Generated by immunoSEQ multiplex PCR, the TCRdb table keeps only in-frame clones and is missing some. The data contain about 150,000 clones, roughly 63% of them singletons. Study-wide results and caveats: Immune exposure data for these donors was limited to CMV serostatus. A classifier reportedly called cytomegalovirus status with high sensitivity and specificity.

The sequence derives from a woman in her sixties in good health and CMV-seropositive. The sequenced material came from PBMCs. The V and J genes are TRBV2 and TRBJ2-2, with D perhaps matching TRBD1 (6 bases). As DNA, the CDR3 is TGTGCCAGCAGTGACAGGGGACACACCGGGGAGCTGTTTTTT. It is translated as CASSDRGHTGELFF.